This T cell receptor (beta chain) was sequenced for a study of beta chain features in type 1 diabetes. Study-level points and caveats: More deletions and fewer insertions at VDJ junctions were found in patients with type 1 diabetes.

Investigators reverse transcribed all isolated RNA, so they sequenced expressed TCRB transcripts. This table comes from immunoSEQ multiplex PCR, and its TCRdb copy is limited to in-frame clones, with some not included. The table records about 200,000 clones, approximately 11% of them present only once. From germline, CDR1 is SGHNT and CDR2 YYREEE (reference sequence). This CDR3 contains 16 residues. V dropped 4 bases and J dropped 0; count of bases not matched to a gene: 8. In its sample, this clone was seen a few times. Its target is unknown. The chain is built from TRBV5-4 and TRBJ2-3; TRBD2 matches at 7 bases. The sample taken for sequencing was central memory CD4+ T cells from blood. The receptor comes from a man younger than 30 in good health. The CDR3 nucleotides read TGTGCCAGCAGCCTACTAGCCGGGAGGAGCACAGATACGCAGTATTTT. It codes for CASSLLAGRSTDTQYF.